The next 4 T cell receptor beta chains were all read from a single sample in a study of regulatory T cells in long-lasting Graves disease. Time point of the sample: newly diagnosed GD, antithyroid drugs for less than 3 months. PBMC RNA served as the TCR library source. In building TCR beta libraries, iRepertoire HTBI primers were used together with Arm-PCR of CDR3 regions. MiXCR was run by TCRdb on the multiplex PCR reads, yielding one entry per CDR3 protein. The repertoire holds some 460,000 distinct CDR3 sequences, with around 16% as singletons. These same records also appear under a second study, on T cells in Graves' hyperthyroidism and ophthalmopathy.

Sequenced here: peripheral blood mononuclear cells (PBMCs), sampled at new diagnosis, from a patient treated with antithyroid drugs. The receptors were sampled from a man aged 40-55 years with Graves disease.

V usage is TRBV28 and J usage is TRBJ2-3; 11 bases line up with TRBD2. V trimming: 3 bases; J trimming: 6 bases; junction bases outside the gene matches: 5. This CDR3 is 15 amino acids long. Germline CDR1 reads MDHEN; CDR2 reads SYDVKM. The DNA for the CDR3 is TGTGCCAGCAGTTTCCCACTAGCGGGAGCGGATACGCAGTATTTT. Protein product: CASSFPLAGADTQYF.

This clonotype was seen once. The rearrangement uses TRBV29-1 and TRBJ2-3, with TRBD1 identical over 10 bases. V was clipped by 7 bases and J by 1 base; unmatched bases: 5. This CDR3 is built from 14 residues. Germline V CDR1 and CDR2: SQVTM, ANQGSEA. The CDR3: CSGYDRGRTDTQYF. In DNA form, the CDR3 reads TGCAGCGGATACGACAGGGGGCGCACAGATACGCAGTATTTT.

There are many counts of this clonotype. V gene TRBV7-2 combines with J gene TRBJ2-7; 12 nucleotides line up with TRBD1. The germline V gene has CDR1 SGHTA and CDR2 FQGNSA. After removal of 5 bases from V and 7 bases from J, the junction contained 12 bases not matched to a gene. The CDR3 extends over 16 amino acids. The CDR3 nucleotides read TGTGCCAGCAGCCTTCCACCGGGACAGGGGGCAGGGGAGCAGTACTTC. This encodes CASSLPPGQGAGEQYF.

This clonotype was seen repeatedly, ten times or more. The genes are TRBV12-3 or TRBV12-4 and TRBJ2-4; TRBD2 matches 8 bases. J was trimmed by 1 base and V by 2 bases; bases with no gene match: 4. The CDR3 runs to 16 residues. CDR3 amino acids: CASSLTAGVAKNIQYF. CDR3 DNA: TGTGCCAGCAGTTTAACAGCGGGAGTGGCCAAAAACATTCAGTACTTC.